These 30 T cell receptor beta chains were sequenced from one sample in a study of tumor-infiltrating lymphocytes in primary liver carcinoma. TCR beta cDNA was prepared out of roughly 450 ng total RNA by means of a constant-region primer. Three nested multiplex PCR rounds, a slightly modified ARM-PCR, produced the libraries for TCR beta. TRBV1-TRBV30 forward primers paired with a C-beta reverse primer were used in the first two PCR rounds, which ran approximately 11 cycles each. TCRdb independently ran MiXCR on the multiplex PCR reads; one entry per CDR3 protein. There are tens of thousands of distinct CDR3 sequences in the sample; about 70% occur only once, and around 23% lies in the top ten. Investigators took RNA and DNA out together from about 21-30 mg of unsorted bulk tissue. Sequencing input: liver tumor tissue from sampling region 2. Documented subset: tumor region T2, inferior pole. Receptors originate from a middle-aged man with primary liver carcinoma and hepatitis B virus infection.

Note on this clonotype: A much larger clone differs from this one at a single base, so this may be a read error. The rearrangement links TRBV28 to TRBJ2-7; TRBD1 matches 9 bases. The CDR3 is made up of 19 amino acids. Germline V gives CDR1 MDHEN, CDR2 SYDVKM. With V trimmed by 3 bases and J by 3 bases, 18 bases remained unmatched. The CDR3 here is CASSFAGTGPSDSFYEQYF. CDR3 bases: TGTGCCAGCAGTTTCGCCGGGACAGGGCCATCAGACTCTTTCTACGAGCAGTACTTC. Filled out from reference TRBV28 and TRBJ2-7, the complete variable domain reads DVKVTQSSRYLVKRTGEKVFLECVQDMDHENMFWYRQDPGLGLRLIYFSYDVKMKEKGDIPEGYSVSREKKERFSLILESASTNQTSMYLCASSFAGTGPSDSFYEQYFGPGTRLTVT.

As to this clonotype: Sequence at one end of the junction differs from germline and may be a read error. The chain recombines TRBV11-2 with TRBJ2-7; no definite D call. This CDR3 region has 17 residues. Germline values: CDR1 SGHAT, CDR2 FQNNGV. The chain's CDR3 is CASNLDFVTPSSYEQYF. CDR3 bases: TGTGCCAGCAACTTAGACTTCGTGACACCCAGCTCATACGAGCAGTACTTC.

This clonotype was detected ten times or more. The chain couples TRBV6-6 to TRBJ1-2; no clear D gene. The germline V and J ends were trimmed by 0 bases and 10 bases, with 6 bases remaining between them. Germline CDR1 MNHNY, CDR2 SVGAGI (reference sequence). CDR3 size: 11 residues. The CDR3 sequence is CASSYSQDYTF. The CDR3 nucleotides are TGTGCCAGCAGTTACTCGCAGGACTACACCTTC.

Worth noting for this clonotype: Likely a read error: the CDR3 ends without its conserved phenylalanine or tryptophan. The V and J genes are TRBV11-1 and TRBJ2-6; weak D call: TRBD1 (5 bases). From germline, CDR1 is SGHAT and CDR2 FQDESV (reference sequence). The CDR3 spans 15 residues. In DNA, the CDR3 is TGTGCCTCCCGAGATGTTGGCTCTGGGGCTAACGTCCTGACTTCC. This encodes CASRDVGSGANVLTS.

This clonotype appeared once. For the CDR3, the DNA is TGCGCCAGCAGCTTACGCCAGAGTATCGGGCATCAGCCCCAGCATTTT. The encoded protein is CASSLRQSIGHQPQHF. This chain joins TRBV4-1 and TRBJ1-5; D call uncertain. Germline V gives CDR1 MGHRA, CDR2 YSYEKL. The CDR3 contains 16 residues. Trimming shortened V by 5 bases and J by 5 bases, and 19 bases separated the two germline ends.

This rearrangement joins TRBV6-6 to TRBJ2-7, with D maybe TRBD2 (6 bases). V was cut by 6 bases and J by 0 bases, with 18 bases left in between. Per the germline V gene, CDR1 is MNHNY and CDR2 is SVGAGI (reference sequence). The CDR3 runs to 16 residues. The CDR3 region is CASRGLVGVGSYEQYF. DNA for the CDR3: TGTGCCAGCAGGGGACTGGTGGGAGTAGGCTCCTACGAGCAGTACTTC.

Note on this clonotype: At one boundary the junction diverges from the germline segment, which might be a read error. This chain joins TRBV12-3 or TRBV12-4 and TRBJ2-1; 14 nucleotides align to TRBD2. This CDR3 contains 20 residues. DNA for the CDR3: TGTGCCAGCAGTTCGACCGGACTAGCGGGAGGCGTAGGAGAGGGCAATGAACAGTTCTTC. This codes for CASSSTGLAGGVGEGNEQFF.

The table lists this clonotype with many counts. V usage is TRBV5-1 and J usage is TRBJ2-1, with 7 positions matching TRBD2. The germline V gene encodes CDR1 SGHRS and CDR2 YFSETQ. V was pared by 1 base and J by 0 bases, with 7 bases of the junction left unmatched. The CDR3 has 17 residues. CDR3 DNA: TGCGCCAGCAGCTTGTTTAGCGGGCCCAGCTCCTACAATGAGCAGTTCTTC. This gives the protein CASSLFSGPSSYNEQFF.

For this clonotype: Just one base apart from a much larger clone, this may be a read error. The chain carries TRBV23-1 and TRBJ1-1; D remains unclear. TRBV23-1 is given ORF status, its function remaining uncertain. CDR3 size: 14 residues. The CDR3 loop reads CASSQGRRGTEVFF. The DNA for the CDR3 is TGCGCCAGCAGCCAAGGGCGGAGAGGCACTGAAGTTTTCTTT.

This clonotype has at least ten counts. The V and J genes are TRBV15 and TRBJ1-5, with D maybe TRBD1 (5 bases). V gave up 8 bases and J gave up 0 bases, with 23 bases separating them. The CDR3 extends over 18 amino acids. Per the germline V gene, CDR1 is LNHNV and CDR2 is YYDKDF (reference sequence). DNA for the CDR3: TGTGCCACCGCATCTAGAGGGACCGCGACGTATAGCAATCAGCCCCAGCATTTT. It is translated as CATASRGTATYSNQPQHF.

This clonotype was picked up many times. One end of the junction is discordant with germline, which a read error may explain. This chain links TRBV5-4 with TRBJ1-1, with D tentatively TRBD1 (5 bases). Germline V gene data show CDR1 as SGHNT and CDR2 as YYREEE (reference sequence). The CDR3 is 14 residues long. The CDR3 loop is CPSSPPGGNTEAFF. CDR3 sequence (DNA): TGTCCCAGCAGTCCCCCGGGGGGGAACACTGAAGCTTTCTTT. The full variable domain, in which reference TRBV5-4 and TRBJ1-1 provide the parts outside the CDR3, is ETGVTQSPTHLIKTRGQQVTLRCSSQSGHNTVSWYQQALGQGPQFIFQYYREEENGRGNFPPRFSGLQFPNYSSELNVNALELDDSALYLCPSSPPGGNTEAFFGQGTRLTVV.

This clonotype came up a few times. This sequence joins TRBV6-6 and TRBJ2-1; D is perhaps TRBD2 (5 bases). The CDR3 length is 14 residues. The ends were cut back, 2 bases at V and 8 bases at J, with 13 bases in the middle. The germline V gene encodes CDR1 MNHNY and CDR2 SVGAGI (reference sequence). The CDR3 reads CASSYTSGPDEQFF. The CDR3 coding sequence is TGTGCCAGCAGTTACACCAGCGGTCCTGATGAGCAGTTCTTC.

The chain combines TRBV4-1 with TRBJ2-3; 8 bases agree with TRBD2. J gave up 5 bases and V 9 bases, and 10 bases lay outside the gene matches. Per germline, CDR1 MGHRA and CDR2 YSYEKL. The CDR3 loop spans 14 amino acids. The CDR3 is CASSAGREIDTQYF. The CDR3 DNA reads as TGCGCCAGTAGCGCCGGGAGGGAGATAGATACGCAGTATTTT.

This clonotype has just one count. This sequence joins TRBV11-2 and TRBJ2-5; no reliable D call. Trimming pared 1 base from V and 5 bases from J, leaving 20 bases between. CDR3 size: 17 residues. Per the germline V gene, CDR1 is SGHAT and CDR2 is FQNNGV. CDR3 coding DNA: TGTGCCAGCAGCTTAGGGGCCTTGTCCGGGTGCCAGGAGACCCAGTACTTC. Residues: CASSLGALSGCQETQYF. Looking up the rest from reference TRBV11-2 and TRBJ2-5 gives the full variable domain: EAGVAQSPRYKIIEKRQSVAFWCNPISGHATLYWYQQILGQGPKLLIQFQNNGVVDDSQLPKDRFSAERLKGVDSTLKIQPAKLEDSAVYLCASSLGALSGCQETQYFGPGTRLLVL.

CDR3 sequence (DNA): TGTGCCAGCAGTTCCGACGGCAAGGATACGCAGTATTTT. It encodes CASSSDGKDTQYF. V usage is TRBV12-3 or TRBV12-4 and J usage is TRBJ2-3; D unresolved. CDR3 length: 13 amino acids. The germline V and J ends were trimmed by 4 bases and 6 bases, with 11 bases remaining between them.

This clonotype has more than one count but fewer than ten. This clone may be a read error of a much larger clone one base away. The chain uses TRBV4-1 and TRBJ2-2; the D gene is possibly TRBD1 (6 bases). The V and J ends lost 1 base and 3 bases respectively, with 15 bases between them. This CDR3 has 17 amino acids. CDR1 is MGHRA, CDR2 YSYEKL, per germline. The CDR3 nucleotides are TGCGCCAGCAGCCAAGCTCCGCAGGGGATCGACACCGGGGAGCTGTTTTTT. Amino acid sequence: CASSQAPQGIDTGELFF.

The rearrangement joins TRBV5-6 to TRBJ2-3; 13 bases align to TRBD2. V was pared by 8 bases and J by 4 bases, with 4 bases of the junction left unmatched. CDR3 length equals 14 residues. Germline lookup yields CDR1 SGHDT and CDR2 YYEEEE. The CDR3 region has the DNA TGTGCCAGTAGGACTAGCGGGGGTGCAGATACGCAGTATTTT. Its translation is CASRTSGGADTQYF. The full variable domain, with the rest looked up from reference TRBV5-6 and TRBJ2-3, is DAGVTQSPTHLIKTRGQQVTLRCSPKSGHDTVSWYQQALGQGPQFIFQYYEEEERQRGNFPDRFSGHQFPNYSSELNVNALLLGDSALYLCASRTSGGADTQYFGPGTRLTVL.

On this clonotype: One junction end does not reproduce the germline sequence, and a read error may be involved. The rearrangement uses TRBV29-1 and TRBJ2-7; D unresolved. Per the germline V gene, CDR1 is SQVTM and CDR2 is ANQGSEA. CDR3 length equals 13 residues. Here the CDR3 reads CIVELTESYEQYF. CDR3 DNA sequence: TGCATCGTTGAATTAACAGAATCCTATGAGCAGTACTTC.

A note on this clonotype: At one end the junction does not follow the germline gene, possibly because of a read error. J is TRBJ1-1 and V is TRBV11-2; D unresolved. The germline CDR1 and CDR2 sequences are SGHAT and FQNNGV. This CDR3 contains 15 residues. The CDR3 DNA follows: TGTGCCGGCAGCGCACCTGGGAGGGTGAACACTGAAGCTTTCTTT. Translating it yields CAGSAPGRVNTEAFF.

On this clonotype: As the CDR3 is not closed by the conserved phenylalanine or tryptophan, this likely results from a read error. The DNA is left out, because the CDR3 cannot be placed on it with certainty; the CDR3 is given as TCRdb lists it. The rearrangement joins TRBV4-1 to TRBJ1-5. Germline CDR1 and CDR2: MGHRA and YSYEKL. The CDR3 has 13 amino acids, counting both end residues. This CDR3 is CASSQEGAAPHHS.

Turning to this clonotype: Germline is not matched at one junction end, which may reflect a read error. J is TRBJ2-7 and V is TRBV29-1; the D gene is possibly TRBD2 (5 bases). Germline-derived CDR1 and CDR2 are SQVTM and ANQGSEA. CDR3 length: 14 amino acids. CDR3 sequence (DNA): TGCAGCGTTATATCAGAGGGCAACCCCTACAAGCAGTACTTC. Translation gives CSVISEGNPYKQYF.

In regard to this clonotype: One base away lies a much larger clone, so this may be a sequencing read error. The CDR3 end shows no conserved phenylalanine or tryptophan, and so a read error is likely. The chain links TRBV7-8 to TRBJ2-7; D not resolved. The CDR3 sequence is 13 residues long. Germline-derived CDR1 and CDR2 are SGHVS and FQNEAQ. Trimming took off 1 base at V and 7 bases at J, with 11 bases between the two ends. CDR3 in amino acids: CASSLGTVWEQYY. Here the CDR3 DNA reads TGTGCCAGCAGCTTAGGGACGGTCTGGGAGCAGTACTAC.

As for this clonotype: One end of the junction is discordant with germline, which a read error may explain. V gene TRBV5-5 combines with J gene TRBJ2-7; 7 bases are a match to TRBD1. This CDR3 contains 13 residues. Germline V gene data show CDR1 as SGHKS and CDR2 as YYEKEE (reference sequence). DNA for the CDR3: TGTGCCATCAGCTTTAGTCCAGGGGGAGAGCAGTACTTC. Residues: CAISFSPGGEQYF.

Worth noting for this clonotype: Without the conserved terminal phenylalanine or tryptophan, this CDR3 likely stems from a read error. CDR3 nucleotides: TGTACCAGCCATCGACGGGGTCAAGAGACCCAGTACTCC. Its protein is CTSHRRGQETQYS. The chain combines TRBV6-5 with TRBJ2-5, with a weak D call TRBD2 (5 bases). Germline V gene lookup returns CDR1 MNHEY and CDR2 SVGAGI. The CDR3 length is 13 residues.

Concerning this clonotype itself: The junction departs from germline at one end; a sequencing error may be responsible. This rearrangement joins TRBV11-2 to TRBJ2-7; 7 bases are a match to TRBD2. The germline V gene has CDR1 SGHAT and CDR2 FQNNGV. The CDR3 sequence is 15 residues long. The CDR3 nucleotides read TGTGCCAGCAGCTTAGCTCGAGGGAGGGGTATCGAGCAGTATTTC. This codes for CASSLARGRGIEQYF.

Remarks on this clonotype: The junction departs from the called germline gene at one end, perhaps through a read error. The chain employs TRBV29-1 and TRBJ2-7; no firm D call. Per germline, CDR1 SQVTM and CDR2 ANQGSEA. CDR3 size: 11 residues. The CDR3 bases are TGCAGCGTAAGGATCGCCTACGGGCAGTACTTC. It specifies CSVRIAYGQYF.

The rearrangement uses TRBV11-2 and TRBJ2-7, with D tentatively TRBD2 (6 bases). CDR3 length equals 15 residues. CDR1 and CDR2 from the germline V gene are SGHAT and FQNNGV. Deletions cut 5 bases from V and 13 bases from J, with 27 bases between. The CDR3 DNA sequence: TGTGCCAGCAGCCTCGGCGGGACTCTACACTACGAGTATTACTTC. This encodes CASSLGGTLHYEYYF.

This chain links TRBV11-2 with TRBJ2-1, with D possibly TRBD2 on 6 matching bases. The V end lost 9 bases, the J end lost 8 bases, and 20 bases lay between the germline ends. This CDR3 is 14 amino acids long. Germline V gene sequence: CDR1 SGHAT, CDR2 FQNNGV. The DNA of the CDR3 is TGTGCCAGTAGTTCAGCGGGCCCTGGACATGAGCAGTTCTTC. The encoded protein is CASSSAGPGHEQFF. The whole variable domain, remainder taken from reference TRBV11-2 and TRBJ2-1, is EAGVAQSPRYKIIEKRQSVAFWCNPISGHATLYWYQQILGQGPKLLIQFQNNGVVDDSQLPKDRFSAERLKGVDSTLKIQPAKLEDSAVYLCASSSAGPGHEQFFGPGTRLTVL.

For this clonotype: A much more abundant neighbour one base away suggests this may be a read error. This sequence joins TRBV13 and TRBJ2-4; D unclear. The CDR3 length is 16 residues. Germline CDR1 is PRHDT and CDR2 is FYEKMQ (reference sequence). CDR3 region: CPSSLVLGIGKNIQYF. CDR3 nucleotide sequence: TGTCCCAGCAGCTTAGTCCTGGGGATAGGCAAAAACATTCAGTACTTC.

This clonotype occurred many times. The chain recombines TRBV7-9 with TRBJ2-1, with a tentative D call TRBD1 (6 bases). V lost 7 bases and J lost 8, with 15 bases in between. Germline V gives CDR1 SEHNR, CDR2 FQNEAQ (reference sequence). This CDR3 is 13 amino acids long. The CDR3: CASIDRSGDEQFF. The CDR3 DNA reads as TGTGCCAGCATCGACAGGTCGGGCGATGAGCAGTTCTTC. Combining the CDR3 with reference TRBV7-9 and TRBJ2-1 gives the whole variable domain DTGVSQNPRHKITKRGQNVTFRCDPISEHNRLYWYRQTLGQGPEFLTYFQNEAQLEKSRLLSDRFSAERPKGSFSTLEIQRTEQGDSAMYLCASIDRSGDEQFFGPGTRLTVL.